The source of this T cell receptor beta chain is a study of shared clonotypes between healthy human individuals. Original data processing: In the immunoSEQ data, sequences were junction-only and lacked quality scores, so filtering differed. Clones were sequenced by immunoSEQ multiplex PCR, and TCRdb holds only the in-frame ones, with some missing. The DNA gave D and trimming, while V, J and clone size come from that table. In the table there are some 500,000 clones, 95% to 96% of which are singletons. From germline, CDR1 is SGHAT and CDR2 FQNNGV. The CDR3 consists of 17 residues. The V segment lost 5 bases and the J segment 8 bases; nucleotides outside the gene matches: 16. Study conclusions and caveats: Rarefaction showed sorted-subset sequencing was incomplete despite large depth. Non-shared clonotypes were found to have lower generation probabilities than the clonotypes that were shared by all four of the sorted-subset donors.

A word on this clone: Its antigen is undetermined.

The genes are TRBV11-2 and TRBJ2-1; 9 bases agree with TRBD2. The TCR sequence derives from a woman in her twenties or thirties in good health. Sequenced material: naive CD4+ T cells sorted from blood. Subset reported: CD45RA+ positively selected. The CDR3: CASSAGGFRGRADEQFF. The CDR3 DNA reads as TGTGCCAGCAGCGCAGGGGGTTTTCGCGGGAGGGCCGATGAGCAGTTCTTC.